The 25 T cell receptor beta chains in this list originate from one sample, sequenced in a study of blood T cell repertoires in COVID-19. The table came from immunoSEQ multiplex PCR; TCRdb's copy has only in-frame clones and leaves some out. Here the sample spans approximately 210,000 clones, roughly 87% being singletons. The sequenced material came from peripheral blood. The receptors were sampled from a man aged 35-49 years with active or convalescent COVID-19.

This chain's CDR3 is CASGNYEQYF. DNA of the CDR3: TGTGCCAGCGGCAACTACGAGCAGTACTTC. The V gene is TRBV2, the J gene TRBJ2-7, with D unclear. The germline V gene has CDR1 SNHLY and CDR2 FYNNEI. V was trimmed by 8 bases and J by 3 bases, leaving 5 bases between them. CDR3 length: 10 amino acids.

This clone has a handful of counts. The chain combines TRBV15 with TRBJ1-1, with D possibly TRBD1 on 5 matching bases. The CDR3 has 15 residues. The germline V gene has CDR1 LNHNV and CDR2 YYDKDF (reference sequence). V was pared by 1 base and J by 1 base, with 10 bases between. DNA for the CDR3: TGTGCCACCAGCAGAGGGACATTCTCGAACACTGAAGCTTTCTTT. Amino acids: CATSRGTFSNTEAFF.

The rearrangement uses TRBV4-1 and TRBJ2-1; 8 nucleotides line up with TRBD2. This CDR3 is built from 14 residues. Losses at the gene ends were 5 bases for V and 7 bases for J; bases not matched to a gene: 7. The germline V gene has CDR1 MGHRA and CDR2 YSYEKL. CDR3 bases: TGCGCCAGCAGCGGACTAGCTCTAGGTAATGAGCAGTTCTTC. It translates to CASSGLALGNEQFF.

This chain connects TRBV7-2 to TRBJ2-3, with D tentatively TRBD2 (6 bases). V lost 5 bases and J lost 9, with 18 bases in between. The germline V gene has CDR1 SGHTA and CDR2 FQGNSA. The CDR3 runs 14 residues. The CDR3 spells CASSPRALGGTQYF. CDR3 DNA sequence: TGTGCCAGCAGCCCTCGAGCTCTTGGGGGGACGCAGTATTTT.

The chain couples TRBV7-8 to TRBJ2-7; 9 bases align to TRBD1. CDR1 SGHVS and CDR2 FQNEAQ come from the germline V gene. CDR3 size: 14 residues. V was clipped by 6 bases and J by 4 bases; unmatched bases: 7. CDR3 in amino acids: CASSDRDRAYEQYF. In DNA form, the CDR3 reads TGTGCCAGCAGTGACCGGGACAGGGCGTACGAGCAGTACTTC. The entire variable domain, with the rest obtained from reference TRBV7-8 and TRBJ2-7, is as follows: GAGVSQSPRYKVAKRGQDVALRCDPISGHVSLFWYQQALGQGPEFLTYFQNEAQLDKSGLPSDRFFAERPEGSVSTLKIQRTQQEDSAVYLCASSDRDRAYEQYFGPGTRLTVT.

The CDR3 sequence is CAIRPRGDSNEKLFF. The CDR3 nucleotides read TGTGCCATCCGGCCTCGGGGGGATAGTAATGAAAAACTGTTTTTT. The chain employs TRBV10-3 and TRBJ1-4, with a tentative D call TRBD1 (5 bases). The ends were cut back, 8 bases at V and 4 bases at J, with 17 bases in the middle. Germline values: CDR1 ENHRY, CDR2 SYGVKD. The CDR3 totals 15 residues.

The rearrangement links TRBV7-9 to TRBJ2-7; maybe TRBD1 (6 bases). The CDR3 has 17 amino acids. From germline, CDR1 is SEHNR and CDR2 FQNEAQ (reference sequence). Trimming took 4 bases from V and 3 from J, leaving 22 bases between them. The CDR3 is CASSSRGDTATSYEQYF. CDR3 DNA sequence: TGTGCCAGCAGCTCCAGAGGGGACACCGCCACAAGCTACGAGCAGTACTTC. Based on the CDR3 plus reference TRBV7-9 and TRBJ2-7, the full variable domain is DTGVSQNPRHKITKRGQNVTFRCDPISEHNRLYWYRQTLGQGPEFLTYFQNEAQLEKSRLLSDRFSAERPKGSFSTLEIQRTEQGDSAMYLCASSSRGDTATSYEQYFGPGTRLTVT.

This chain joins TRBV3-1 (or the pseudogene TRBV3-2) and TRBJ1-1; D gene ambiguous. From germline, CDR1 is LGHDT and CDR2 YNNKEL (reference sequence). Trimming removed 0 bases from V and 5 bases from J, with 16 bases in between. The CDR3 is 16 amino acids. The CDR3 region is CASSQDWGGIGTEAFF. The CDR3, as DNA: TGTGCCAGCAGCCAAGATTGGGGAGGAATTGGGACTGAAGCTTTCTTT.

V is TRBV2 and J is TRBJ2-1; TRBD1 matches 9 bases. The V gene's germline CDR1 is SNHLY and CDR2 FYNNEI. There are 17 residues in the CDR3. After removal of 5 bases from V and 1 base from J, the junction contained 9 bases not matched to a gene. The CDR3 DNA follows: TGTGCCAGCAGTCCGGGACAGGGAAGACCGTCCTACAATGAGCAGTTCTTC. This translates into CASSPGQGRPSYNEQFF.

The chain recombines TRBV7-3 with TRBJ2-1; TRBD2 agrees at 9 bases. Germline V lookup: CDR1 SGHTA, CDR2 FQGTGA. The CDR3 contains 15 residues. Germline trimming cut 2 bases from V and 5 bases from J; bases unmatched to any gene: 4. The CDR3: CASSLDSGSHNEQFF. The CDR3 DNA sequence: TGTGCCAGCAGCTTAGATAGCGGGAGTCACAATGAGCAGTTCTTC.

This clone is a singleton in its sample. The CDR3: CASRYTDTQYF. The CDR3 bases are TGTGCCAGCAGATACACAGATACGCAGTATTTT. V gene TRBV28 combines with J gene TRBJ2-3; D is unresolved. The germline V gene has CDR1 MDHEN and CDR2 SYDVKM. The CDR3 is 11 residues long. V was clipped by 6 bases and J by 2 bases, with 3 bases between them.

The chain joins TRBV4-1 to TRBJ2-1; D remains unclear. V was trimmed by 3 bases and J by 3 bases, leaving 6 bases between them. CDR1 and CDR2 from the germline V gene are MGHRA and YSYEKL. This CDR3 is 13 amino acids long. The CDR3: CASSHTGYNEQFF. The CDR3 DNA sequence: TGCGCCAGCAGCCACACGGGCTACAATGAGCAGTTCTTC.

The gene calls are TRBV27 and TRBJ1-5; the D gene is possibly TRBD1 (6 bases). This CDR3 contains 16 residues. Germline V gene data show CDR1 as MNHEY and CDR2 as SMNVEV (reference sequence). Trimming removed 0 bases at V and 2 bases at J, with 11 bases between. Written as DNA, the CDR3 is TGTGCCAGCAGTTTATCAGGGGGAATAGGCAATCAGCCCCAGCATTTT. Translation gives CASSLSGGIGNQPQHF.

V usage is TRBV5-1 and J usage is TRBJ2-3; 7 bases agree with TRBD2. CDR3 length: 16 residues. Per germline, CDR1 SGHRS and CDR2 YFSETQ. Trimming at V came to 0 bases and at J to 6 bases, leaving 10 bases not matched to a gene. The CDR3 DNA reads TGCGCCAGCAGCTTGGGCCTAGCGGAGGGAGTGGATACGCAGTATTTT. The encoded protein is CASSLGLAEGVDTQYF. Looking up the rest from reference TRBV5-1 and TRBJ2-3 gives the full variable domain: KAGVTQTPRYLIKTRGQQVTLSCSPISGHRSVSWYQQTPGQGLQFLFEYFSETQRNKGNFPGRFSGRQFSNSRSEMNVSTLELGDSALYLCASSLGLAEGVDTQYFGPGTRLTVL.

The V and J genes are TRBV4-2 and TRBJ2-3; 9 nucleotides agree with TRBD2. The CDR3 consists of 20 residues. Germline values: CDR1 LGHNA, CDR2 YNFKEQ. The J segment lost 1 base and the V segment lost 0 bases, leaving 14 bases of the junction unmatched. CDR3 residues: CASSQELTTGLARGTDTQYF. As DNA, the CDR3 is TGTGCCAGCAGCCAAGAACTGACCACGGGACTAGCCCGGGGCACAGATACGCAGTATTTT.

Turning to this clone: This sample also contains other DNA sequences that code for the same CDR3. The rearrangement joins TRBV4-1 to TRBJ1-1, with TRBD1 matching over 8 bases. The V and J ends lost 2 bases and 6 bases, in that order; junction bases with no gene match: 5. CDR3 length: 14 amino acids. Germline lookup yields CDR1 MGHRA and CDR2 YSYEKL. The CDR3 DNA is TGCGCCAGCAGCCAAACTGACAGGGGCCCTGAAGCTTTCTTT. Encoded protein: CASSQTDRGPEAFF.

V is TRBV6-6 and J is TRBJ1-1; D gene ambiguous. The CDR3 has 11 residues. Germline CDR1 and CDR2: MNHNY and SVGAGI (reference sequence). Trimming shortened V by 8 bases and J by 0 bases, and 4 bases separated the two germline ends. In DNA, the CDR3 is TGTGCCAGCGGAGTGAACACTGAAGCTTTCTTT. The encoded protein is CASGVNTEAFF.

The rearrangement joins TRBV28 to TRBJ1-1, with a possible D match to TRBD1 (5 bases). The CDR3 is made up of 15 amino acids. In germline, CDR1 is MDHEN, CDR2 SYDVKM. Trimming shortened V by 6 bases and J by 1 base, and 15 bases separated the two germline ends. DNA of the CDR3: TGTGCCAGCAGGCGGCAGGGCTCAGGGAACACTGAAGCTTTCTTT. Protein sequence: CASRRQGSGNTEAFF.

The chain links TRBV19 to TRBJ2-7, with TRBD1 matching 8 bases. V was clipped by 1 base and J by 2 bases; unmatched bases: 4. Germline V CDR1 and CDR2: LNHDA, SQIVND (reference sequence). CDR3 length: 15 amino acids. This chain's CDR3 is CASSIAGTGPYEQYF. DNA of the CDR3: TGTGCCAGTAGTATAGCCGGGACAGGCCCCTACGAGCAGTACTTC.

The CDR3 reads CASSSTSNYGYTF. The DNA of the CDR3 is TGTGCCAGCAGTTCAACTTCTAACTATGGCTACACCTTC. The chain recombines TRBV5-6 with TRBJ1-2; D is undetermined. V dropped 5 bases and J dropped 0 bases, with 8 bases sitting between them. The CDR3 is 13 amino acids. CDR1 and CDR2 (germline): SGHDT, YYEEEE.

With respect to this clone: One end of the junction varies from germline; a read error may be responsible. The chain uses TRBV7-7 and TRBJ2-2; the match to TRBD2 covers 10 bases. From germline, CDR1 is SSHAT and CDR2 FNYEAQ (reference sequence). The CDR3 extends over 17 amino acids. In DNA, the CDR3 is TGTGCTAGCAGCTTAGCGGGAGGCCGAGGAGGGACCGGGGAGCTGTTTTTT. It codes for CASSLAGGRGGTGELFF. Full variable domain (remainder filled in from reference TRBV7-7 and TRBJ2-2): GAGVSQSPRYKVTKRGQDVTLRCDPISSHATLYWYQQALGQGPEFLTYFNYEAQPDKSGLPSDRFSAERPEGSISTLTIQRTEQRDSAMYRCASSLAGGRGGTGELFFGEGSRLTVL.

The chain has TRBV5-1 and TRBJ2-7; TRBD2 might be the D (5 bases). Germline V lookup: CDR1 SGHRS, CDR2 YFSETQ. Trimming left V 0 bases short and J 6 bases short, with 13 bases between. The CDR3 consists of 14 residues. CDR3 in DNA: TGCGCCAGCAGCTTGGCCCTAGTTGAGGGCGAGCAGTACTTC. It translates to CASSLALVEGEQYF.

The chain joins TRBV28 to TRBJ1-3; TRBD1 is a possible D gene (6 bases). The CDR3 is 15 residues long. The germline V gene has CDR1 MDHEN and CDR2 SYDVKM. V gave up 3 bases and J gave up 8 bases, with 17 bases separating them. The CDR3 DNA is TGTGCCAGCAGTTTCCCCCCGAACAGGGAAGACACCATATATTTT. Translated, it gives CASSFPPNREDTIYF.

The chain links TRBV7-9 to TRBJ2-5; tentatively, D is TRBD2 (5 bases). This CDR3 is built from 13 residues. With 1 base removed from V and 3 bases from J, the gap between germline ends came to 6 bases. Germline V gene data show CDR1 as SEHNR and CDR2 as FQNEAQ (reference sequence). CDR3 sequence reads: CASSLGGEETQYF. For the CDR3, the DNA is TGTGCCAGCAGCTTAGGGGGAGAAGAGACCCAGTACTTC.

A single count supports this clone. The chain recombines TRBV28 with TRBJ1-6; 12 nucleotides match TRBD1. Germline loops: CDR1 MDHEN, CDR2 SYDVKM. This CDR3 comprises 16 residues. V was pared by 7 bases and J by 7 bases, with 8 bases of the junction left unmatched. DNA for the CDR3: TGTGCCAGCACGGGACAGGGGGCCTTGGGGAATTCACCCCTCCACTTT. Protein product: CASTGQGALGNSPLHF. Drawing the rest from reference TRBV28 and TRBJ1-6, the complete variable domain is DVKVTQSSRYLVKRTGEKVFLECVQDMDHENMFWYRQDPGLGLRLIYFSYDVKMKEKGDIPEGYSVSREKKERFSLILESASTNQTSMYLCASTGQGALGNSPLHFGNGTRLTVT.